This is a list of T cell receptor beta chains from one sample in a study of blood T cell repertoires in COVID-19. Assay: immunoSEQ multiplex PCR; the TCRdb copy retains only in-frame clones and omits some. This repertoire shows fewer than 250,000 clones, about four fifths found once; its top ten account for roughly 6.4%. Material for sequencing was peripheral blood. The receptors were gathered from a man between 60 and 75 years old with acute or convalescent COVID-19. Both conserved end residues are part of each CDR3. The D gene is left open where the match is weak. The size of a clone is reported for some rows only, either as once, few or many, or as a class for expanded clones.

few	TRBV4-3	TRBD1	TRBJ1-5	TGCGCCAGCAGCCAGACAGGGGAAAGCAATCAGCCCCAGCATTTT	CASSQTGESNQPQHF
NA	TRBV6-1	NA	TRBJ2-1	TGTGCCAGCAGTGAGGAGCTAGGTGCCCCCTACAATGAGCAGTTCTTC	CASSEELGAPYNEQFF
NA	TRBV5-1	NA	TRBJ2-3	TGCGCCAGCAGCTTGGCCACGCAGAGGGATACGCAGTATTTT	CASSLATQRDTQYF
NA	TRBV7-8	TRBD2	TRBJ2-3	TGTGCCAGCAGCTATTCGAAACTAGCGGGGGGGCCGGGGACAGATACGCAGTATTTT	CASSYSKLAGGPGTDTQYF
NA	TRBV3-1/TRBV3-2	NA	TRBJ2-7	TGTGCCAGCAGCCAAGGAGGAGGCGTCTACGAGCAGTACTTC	CASSQGGGVYEQYF
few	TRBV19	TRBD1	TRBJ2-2	TGTGCCTCAAACAGGGGGCGCTCCGGGGAGCTGTTTTTT	CASNRGRSGELFF
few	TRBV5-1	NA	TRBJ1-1	TGCGCCAGCAGCTTGGCCGGGGGGCGAGAAGCTTTCTTT	CASSLAGGREAFF
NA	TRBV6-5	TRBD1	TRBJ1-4	TGTGCCAGCAGGCGACAGGGACCTAATGAAAAACTGTTTTTT	CASRRQGPNEKLFF
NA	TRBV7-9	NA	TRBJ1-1	TGTGCCAGCAGCTTAGGCGAGGTCGGGAACACTGAAGCTTTCTTT	CASSLGEVGNTEAFF
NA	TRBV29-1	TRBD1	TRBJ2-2	TGCAGCGTTAGAATGGGACAGGGAAACACCGGGGAGCTGTTTTTT	CSVRMGQGNTGELFF
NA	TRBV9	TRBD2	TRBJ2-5	TGTGCCAGCAGCGTAGGCCGCGCGGGGGGGCTTCAAGAGACCCAGTACTTC	CASSVGRAGGLQETQYF
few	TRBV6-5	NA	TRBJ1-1	TGTGCCAGCAGTCGTAACAGGAACACTGAAGCTTTCTTT	CASSRNRNTEAFF
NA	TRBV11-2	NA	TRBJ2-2	TGTGCCAGCAGCTTAGGACTCGACGGGGAGCTGTTTTTT	CASSLGLDGELFF
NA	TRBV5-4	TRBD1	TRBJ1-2	TGTGCCAGCAGCTTGGCCGGGACAGTCGGATTCTATGGCTACACCTTC	CASSLAGTVGFYGYTF
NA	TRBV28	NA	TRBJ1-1	TGTGCCAGCAGTTTTTTCGGGTTCCGCAGCACTGAAGCTTTCTTT	CASSFFGFRSTEAFF
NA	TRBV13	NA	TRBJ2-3	TGTGCCAGCAGCTTAGAAGGGGGTGCAGATACGCAGTATTTT	CASSLEGGADTQYF